This TCR beta chain was recovered during a study of blood T cell repertoires in COVID-19. As for the study in general: The United States, Italy and Spain provided the acute and convalescent COVID-19 samples. In each case, the material was cDNA or gDNA derived from T cells, B-cell-depleted T cells, or PBMCs.

As originally analysed: Counts of nucleated cells, estimated from reference gene primer amplification, were obtained. Clones were read by immunoSEQ multiplex PCR, and TCRdb kept only the in-frame ones, dropping some. V and J calls and clone size are as listed in that table; D and trimming were resolved from the DNA. This table holds 65,000 to 100,000 clones, about 91% found once. CDR1 is SGHRS, CDR2 YFSETQ, per germline. The CDR3 consists of 17 residues. V lost 0 bases to trimming and J lost 0 bases; unmatched junction nucleotides: 3. Specimen: peripheral blood. The clonotype comes from a woman of 80 years or more with acute or convalescent COVID-19. The V call is TRBV5-1, the J call TRBJ2-1; 10 bases fit TRBD1. The CDR3 is CASSLAGTGASYNEQFF. CDR3 DNA sequence: TGCGCCAGCAGCTTGGCCGGGACAGGGGCCTCCTACAATGAGCAGTTCTTC.